One T cell receptor (beta chain) is described in this entry. This CDR3 has 15 amino acids. Germline-derived CDR1 and CDR2 are LNHDA and SQIVND (reference sequence). The germline V and J ends were trimmed by 3 bases and 0 bases, with 9 bases remaining between them. In the source study's methods: Counts of nucleated cells, estimated from reference gene primer amplification, were obtained. Libraries were prepared by immunoSEQ multiplex PCR; TCRdb keeps only in-frame clonotypes and omits some of them. V and J calls and clone size come straight from that table; D and trimming were deduced from the DNA. Altogether 35,000 or so clones are present, approximately 91% being singletons, with the ten largest covering less than 7%. These data belong to a study of blood T cell repertoires in COVID-19.

This receptor was identified in a human donor in a cohort sampled during active COVID-19. The chain is built from TRBV19 and TRBJ1-5; D unclear. Sequenced material: peripheral blood. The CDR3 nucleotides are TGTGCCAGTAGTATCCCCATCTATAGCAATCAGCCCCAGCATTTT. This codes for CASSIPIYSNQPQHF.